The 20 T cell receptor beta chains presented below share a single source sample, sequenced in a study of blood T cell repertoires in COVID-19. Assay: immunoSEQ multiplex PCR; the TCRdb copy retains only in-frame clones and omits some. The sample yields some 270,000 clones, around 90% seen once. What was sequenced was PBMCs or T cells enriched from blood (not recorded which). All receptors derive from a woman in her 40s who had been exposed to COVID-19.

The J gene is TRBJ1-5, the V gene TRBV7-9; 7 nucleotides line up with TRBD1. This CDR3 has 13 residues. Looked up from germline, CDR1 is SEHNR and CDR2 is FQNEAQ (reference sequence). The ends lost 5 bases at V and 4 bases at J; junction bases unmatched: 2. CDR3 sequence reads: CASSPGQNQPQHF. CDR3 nucleotide sequence: TGTGCCAGCAGCCCGGGACAGAATCAGCCCCAGCATTTT.

The CDR3: CASSSTGDGLEKLFF. CDR3 DNA sequence: TGTGCCAGCAGCTCGACGGGGGACGGCCTTGAAAAACTGTTTTTT. This chain joins TRBV7-2 and TRBJ1-4; D perhaps matches TRBD1 (5 bases). CDR1 and CDR2 from the germline V gene are SGHTA and FQGNSA. Between the trimmed V and J ends, which lost 4 bases and 7 bases, there was a span of 16 bases. The CDR3 spans 15 residues.

The CDR3 bases are TGCGCCAGCAGCCAAGATTATGGCTGGCAGTACGTC. This encodes CASSQDYGWQYV. The gene calls are TRBV4-3 and TRBJ2-7; no clear D gene. From germline, CDR1 is LGHNA and CDR2 YSLEER. V lost 0 bases and J 9 bases, leaving 9 bases between the germline ends. This CDR3 has 12 residues.

J is TRBJ2-5 and V is TRBV2; D is unresolved. The germline CDR1 and CDR2 sequences are SNHLY and FYNNEI. The V end lost 8 bases, the J end lost 4 bases, and 8 bases lay between the germline ends. The CDR3 has 11 amino acids. CDR3 loop: CASVAAETQYF. Written as DNA, the CDR3 is TGTGCCAGCGTAGCCGCAGAGACCCAGTACTTC.

The chain is built from TRBV4-1 and TRBJ1-1, with 9 bases fitting TRBD1. Per germline, CDR1 MGHRA and CDR2 YSYEKL. V was clipped by 4 bases and J by 5 bases; unmatched bases: 17. This CDR3 is 18 amino acids long. CDR3 nucleotides: TGCGCCAGCAGCCTCAATTTCCCGGGACAGGGAGGAGAAACTGAAGCTTTCTTT. Amino acids: CASSLNFPGQGGETEAFF.

The chain recombines TRBV5-1 with TRBJ1-1; no reliable D call. Between the trimmed V and J ends, which lost 0 bases and 4 bases, there was a span of 13 bases. The CDR3 consists of 15 residues. Germline assignment: CDR1 SGHRS and CDR2 YFSETQ. The CDR3 DNA follows: TGCGCCAGCAGCTTGGTCCCAGCGACCATCACTGAAGCTTTCTTT. Its protein is CASSLVPATITEAFF.

The chain couples TRBV6-4 to TRBJ2-3, with a weak D call TRBD2 (6 bases). The V gene's germline CDR1 is MRHNA and CDR2 SNTAGT. The CDR3 runs to 13 residues. V was clipped by 4 bases and J by 1 base, with 6 bases between them. This CDR3 reads CASSASGTDTQYF. The CDR3 coding sequence is TGTGCCAGCAGTGCTAGCGGCACAGATACGCAGTATTTT.

The chain employs TRBV28 and TRBJ1-5, with D uncertain. Trimming took off 3 bases at V and 6 bases at J, with 18 bases between the two ends. The length of the CDR3 is 16 residues. Germline V CDR1 and CDR2: MDHEN, SYDVKM. In DNA, the CDR3 is TGTGCCAGCAGTTTCCCCCCGGGAGTGGGTGGTCAGCCCCAGCATTTT. This codes for CASSFPPGVGGQPQHF.

The chain couples TRBV2 to TRBJ2-5; tentatively, D is TRBD1 (6 bases). Trimming removed 0 bases at V and 5 bases at J, with 16 bases between. CDR1 is SNHLY, CDR2 FYNNEI, per germline. The CDR3 spans 16 residues. The CDR3 here is CASSEAARGLVETQYF. CDR3 nucleotides: TGTGCCAGCAGTGAAGCGGCTAGGGGGTTAGTTGAGACCCAGTACTTC.

This clone was seen a single time. V and J are TRBV7-3 and TRBJ2-1, with TRBD2 identical over 10 bases. Germline values: CDR1 SGHTA, CDR2 FQGTGA. J lost 3 bases, V lost 5 bases, and 4 bases had no gene match. CDR3 length equals 15 residues. CDR3 sequence (DNA): TGTGCCAGCAGCCCCCTAGCGGGAGACTACAATGAGCAGTTCTTC. It yields the protein CASSPLAGDYNEQFF.

The J gene is TRBJ2-3, the V gene TRBV7-2; 13 bases map to TRBD2. Germline CDR1 is SGHTA and CDR2 is FQGNSA. This CDR3 has 14 residues. V trimming: 7 bases; J trimming: 4 bases; junction bases outside the gene matches: 2. In DNA form, the CDR3 reads TGTGCCAGCAAAACTAGCGGGAGGGCAGATACGCAGTATTTT. The encoded protein is CASKTSGRADTQYF. Variable domain in full (rest from reference TRBV7-2 and TRBJ2-3): GAGVSQSPSNKVTEKGKDVELRCDPISGHTALYWYRQSLGQGLEFLIYFQGNSAPDKSGLPSDRFSAERTGGSVSTLTIQRTQQEDSAVYLCASKTSGRADTQYFGPGTRLTVL.

This clone showed up just once. The genes are TRBV7-9 and TRBJ2-7, with a possible D match to TRBD1 (5 bases). Trimming cost V 5 bases and J 4 bases, with 21 bases left between them. CDR1 and CDR2 from the germline V gene are SEHNR and FQNEAQ (reference sequence). The CDR3 is 16 residues long. The CDR3 sequence: CASSQGPKGSLYEQYF. As DNA, the CDR3 is TGTGCCAGCAGCCAGGGCCCCAAAGGGTCGTTGTACGAGCAGTACTTC.

The chain joins TRBV24-1 to TRBJ1-2, with 9 positions matching TRBD1. Germline trimming cut 3 bases from V and 3 bases from J; bases unmatched to any gene: 4. The CDR3 has 15 residues. Germline V gives CDR1 KGHDR, CDR2 SFDVKD. This CDR3 is CATSDPDRGHYGYTF. The CDR3 region has the DNA TGTGCCACCAGTGATCCGGACAGGGGCCACTATGGCTACACCTTC.

The V gene is TRBV4-3, the J gene TRBJ2-2; maybe TRBD2 (5 bases). Trimming took 0 bases from V and 5 from J, leaving 7 bases between them. Germline assignment: CDR1 LGHNA and CDR2 YSLEER. The CDR3 totals 14 residues. CDR3 amino acids: CASSQDGLTGELFF. DNA of the CDR3: TGCGCCAGCAGCCAAGATGGACTTACCGGGGAGCTGTTTTTT.

The chain couples TRBV2 to TRBJ2-5, with D possibly TRBD2 on 6 matching bases. The CDR3 covers 13 residues. Germline loops: CDR1 SNHLY, CDR2 FYNNEI. Trimming stripped 7 bases from V and 2 bases from J, with 11 bases between. As DNA, the CDR3 is TGTGCCAGCATGGCTAGCGCACAAGAGACCCAGTACTTC. It is translated as CASMASAQETQYF. The entire variable domain, with the rest obtained from reference TRBV2 and TRBJ2-5, is as follows: EPEVTQTPSHQVTQMGQEVILRCVPISNHLYFYWYRQILGQKVEFLVSFYNNEISEKSEIFDDQFSVERPDGSNFTLKIRSTKLEDSAMYFCASMASAQETQYFGPGTRLLVL.

The gene calls are TRBV10-3 and TRBJ2-7; 8 bases align to TRBD2. The V gene's germline CDR1 is ENHRY and CDR2 SYGVKD. The CDR3 has 15 residues. Germline trimming cut 5 bases from V and 1 base from J; bases unmatched to any gene: 7. The CDR3 DNA sequence: TGTGCCATCAGTAACGGGGGGGCCGGATCCTACGAGCAGTACTTC. Its translation is CAISNGGAGSYEQYF.

This chain joins TRBV12-3 or TRBV12-4 and TRBJ1-3; no clear D gene. This CDR3 is 12 amino acids long. V was clipped by 8 bases and J by 2 bases, with 7 bases between them. The DNA for the CDR3 is TGTGCCAGCTCAGGTGCTGGAAACACCATATATTTT. Translating gives CASSGAGNTIYF.

The genes are TRBV5-1 and TRBJ2-3; D may be TRBD1 (6 bases). Per the germline V gene, CDR1 is SGHRS and CDR2 is YFSETQ. V dropped 3 bases and J dropped 4 bases, with 15 bases sitting between them. The CDR3 loop spans 15 amino acids. The CDR3 protein is CASSYEFGGADTQYF. The CDR3 region has the DNA TGCGCCAGCAGCTATGAATTTGGGGGCGCAGATACGCAGTATTTT.

V and J are TRBV20-1 and TRBJ1-1, with D unclear. CDR1 DFQATT and CDR2 SNEGSKA come from the germline V gene (reference sequence). Trimming stripped 6 bases from V and 5 bases from J, with 7 bases between. The CDR3 is 10 amino acids. CDR3: CSASKTEAFF. As DNA, the CDR3 is TGCAGTGCAAGCAAAACTGAAGCTTTCTTT.

The chain joins TRBV7-8 to TRBJ1-2; unclear D gene. V lost 2 bases and J lost 6, with 16 bases in between. The CDR3 length is 15 residues. Germline lookup yields CDR1 SGHVS and CDR2 FQNEAQ. CDR3 nucleotide sequence: TGTGCCAGCAGCTTATGGGTGGAGGGAGGGAATGGCTACACCTTC. Protein sequence: CASSLWVEGGNGYTF.